These T cell receptor beta chains were read from a single sample in a study of cytomegalovirus exposure and HLA in healthy donors. TCRdb's table, derived via immunoSEQ multiplex PCR, lists solely in-frame clones and lacks some. The sample includes 250,000 to 300,000 clones, 84% seen only once; the top ten take roughly 2%. Specimen: PBMCs. These receptors were obtained from a woman aged 40 to 50 in good health and CMV-seropositive. CDR3s include the opening cysteine and the closing phenylalanine or tryptophan. A D gene is named only where the DNA matches it firmly. Expanded clones get a size class; other rows say once, few or many, or leave the size out.

J gene	D gene	V gene	clone size	CDR3 DNA	CDR3 protein
TRBJ2-7	NA	TRBV25-1	NA	TGTGCCAGCAACGGACAGCACTACGAGCAGTACTTC	CASNGQHYEQYF
TRBJ2-7	NA	TRBV7-9	NA	TGTGCCAGCAGCCCCCCTCAGGGAGGACCATACGAGCAGTACTTC	CASSPPQGGPYEQYF
TRBJ2-2	NA	TRBV9	NA	TGTGCCAGCAGCGTGGGGGGACGAGATCGAGGAACCGGGGAGCTGTTTTTT	CASSVGGRDRGTGELFF
TRBJ2-1	NA	TRBV5-8	NA	TGTGCCAGCAGCCAGCGCGGTCCGGTCATCAGTAATGAGCAGTTCTTC	CASSQRGPVISNEQFF
TRBJ2-7	TRBD2	TRBV7-9	few	TGTGCCAGCAGCTTAGTCGGACTAGCGGAGAACTACGAGCAGTACTTC	CASSLVGLAENYEQYF
TRBJ2-3	TRBD1	TRBV7-9	few	TGTGCCAGCAGCAGACAGGGGGCTAGCACAGATACGCAGTATTTT	CASSRQGASTDTQYF
TRBJ1-1	NA	TRBV20-1	NA	TGCAGTGCTGGGGAGGGGGGGGCTTTCTTT	CSAGEGGAFF
TRBJ2-3	TRBD1	TRBV6-1	NA	TGTGCCAGCAGTGAAGGACAGGGTGGTACGCAGTATTTT	CASSEGQGGTQYF
TRBJ1-2	NA	TRBV2	NA	TGTGCCAGCGGTGCGAACTTCTATGGCTACACCTTC	CASGANFYGYTF
TRBJ2-7	NA	TRBV7-6	few	TGTGCCAGCAGCCAAAGTCTAGGCTCCTACGAGCAGTACTTC	CASSQSLGSYEQYF
TRBJ1-1	NA	TRBV19	few	TGTGCCAGTACTACAGGGTTAAAAGAAGCTTTCTTT	CASTTGLKEAFF
TRBJ2-3	NA	TRBV4-3	NA	TGCGCCAGCAGCCAGGCTCAGGGCTCAGATACGCAGTATTTT	CASSQAQGSDTQYF
TRBJ2-5	TRBD2	TRBV7-2	NA	TGTGCCAGCAGCAAGGGAGGGGCAGGGATACAGGAGACCCAGTACTTC	CASSKGGAGIQETQYF
TRBJ2-7	TRBD2	TRBV19	NA	TGTGCCAGTAGTGTACTAGCGGGAGATAACGAGCAGTACTTC	CASSVLAGDNEQYF
TRBJ2-1	TRBD2	TRBV28	NA	TGTGCCAGCAGATCAACTAGCGGGAGGTATGGTGGCAATGAGCAGTTCTTC	CASRSTSGRYGGNEQFF
TRBJ1-2	TRBD1	TRBV7-9	NA	TGTTCCAGCACACGGACAGGTGTTAACTATGGCTACACCTTC	CSSTRTGVNYGYTF
TRBJ2-7	TRBD2	TRBV5-1	NA	TGCGCCAGCAGCAACGGGGCGGGAGGGAACGAGCAGTACTTC	CASSNGAGGNEQYF
TRBJ2-7	TRBD2	TRBV19	NA	TGTGCCAGTAGTATAGATCACGTGACTAGCGGGATCAAGTACTTC	CASSIDHVTSGIKYF
TRBJ1-6	NA	TRBV6-1	NA	TGTGCCAGCAGTGACGCAGGAATACCCCTCCACTTT	CASSDAGIPLHF
TRBJ1-1	TRBD1	TRBV7-8	few	TGTGCCAGCAGGGAGGGGGCGGGGAACACTGAAGCTTTCTTT	CASREGAGNTEAFF
TRBJ1-5	NA	TRBV21-1	NA	TGTGCCAGCAGCAAGACAGGGTGGCCCCAGCATTTT	CASSKTGWPQHF
TRBJ1-1	NA	TRBV5-4	NA	TGTGCCAGCAGCGTCGGCACGCGGGGGGCTGTGAACACTGAAGCTTTCTTT	CASSVGTRGAVNTEAFF
TRBJ2-1	NA	TRBV11-3	NA	TGTGCCAGCAGCCTCGGAGGGACCCTCAATGAGCAGTTCTTC	CASSLGGTLNEQFF
TRBJ1-1	TRBD1	TRBV7-9	NA	TGTGCCAGCAGCCTGACAGGGGTGAACACTGAAGCTTTCTTT	CASSLTGVNTEAFF
TRBJ1-2	NA	TRBV25-1	NA	TGTGCCAGCAGTGAAAGCGACAGGAACTATGGCTACACCTTC	CASSESDRNYGYTF
TRBJ2-2	TRBD1	TRBV10-3	NA	TGTGCCATCAGTGACTCAGGGGGGAACACCGGGGAGCTGTTTTTT	CAISDSGGNTGELFF
TRBJ2-1	NA	TRBV6-6	NA	TGTGCCAGCAGTTACTCGCCCGGGAGCCTGGGAAATGAGCAGTTCTTC	CASSYSPGSLGNEQFF
TRBJ2-1	NA	TRBV19	NA	TGTGCCAGTAACCCCCATATGGGAGACAATGAGCAGTTCTTC	CASNPHMGDNEQFF
TRBJ1-5	NA	TRBV4-3	few	TGCGCCAGCAGCCAGGGAGACAATCAGCCCCAGCATTTT	CASSQGDNQPQHF
TRBJ2-4	NA	TRBV18	once	TGTGCCAGCTCACCTTCACAGGGAGCCAAAAACATTCAGTACTTC	CASSPSQGAKNIQYF
TRBJ2-2	NA	TRBV5-8	NA	TGTGCCAGCAGCTTGGTAGCGTCGATTAACACCGGGGAGCTGTTTTTT	CASSLVASINTGELFF
TRBJ2-2	NA	TRBV7-9	NA	TGTGCCAGCAGCCCAGGGACAGCGGGCACCGGGGAGCTGTTTTTT	CASSPGTAGTGELFF
TRBJ2-5	TRBD2	TRBV4-3	NA	TGCGCCAGCAGCCCCTCTAGGAGCGGAGGGGCCGGGGGGGAGACCCAGTACTTC	CASSPSRSGGAGGETQYF